A selection of T cell receptor beta chains follows, all from one sample in a study of regulatory T cells in long-lasting Graves disease. MiXCR was run by TCRdb on the multiplex PCR reads, yielding one entry per CDR3 protein. The profile shows hundreds of thousands of distinct CDR3 sequences, approximately 12% of them singletons. The data also belong to a second study, concerning T cells in Graves' hyperthyroidism and ophthalmopathy.

The sample consisted of peripheral blood mononuclear cells (PBMCs), taken at new diagnosis, from a patient treated with antithyroid drugs. These receptors came from a man younger than 45 with Graves disease. Both conserved end residues are part of each CDR3. Each record gives: clone size, V gene, J gene, D gene, CDR3 DNA, CDR3 protein. D genes are given only for firm matches. Rows may omit the clone size; those that give it use once, few, many or a size class.

>few|TRBV7-2|TRBJ2-2|TRBD2
TGTGCCAGCAGCCCCTCTAGCGGGAGCCGAACCGGGGAGCTGTTTTTT
CASSPSSGSRTGELFF
>many|TRBV28|TRBJ2-3|-
TGTGCCAGCAGATTTGGCGGGGCTAGCACAGATACGCAGTATTTT
CASRFGGASTDTQYF
>many|TRBV27|TRBJ1-4|-
TGTGCCAGCAGTTTTTTGGGGAATGAAAAACTGTTTTTT
CASSFLGNEKLFF
>many|TRBV25-1|TRBJ1-1|-
TGTGCCATATGGGCAGAGAACACTGAAGCTTTCTTT
CAIWAENTEAFF
>few|TRBV5-1|TRBJ1-4|TRBD1
TGCGCCAGCAGCTCCACAGGGGTTACTAATGAAAAACTGTTTTTT
CASSSTGVTNEKLFF
>many|TRBV11-2|TRBJ2-7|-
TGTGCCAGCAGCCATTTTGCGGGCTCGGGTTCCTACGAGCAGTACTTC
CASSHFAGSGSYEQYF
>-|TRBV5-1|TRBJ1-5|-
TGCGCCAGCAGCCTGGACGGCGACAATCAGCCCCAGCATTTT
CASSLDGDNQPQHF
>few|TRBV6-1|TRBJ1-2|TRBD1
TGTGCCAGCAGCCCACAGGGGACTCCCTCTAACTATGGCTACACCTTC
CASSPQGTPSNYGYTF
>few|TRBV5-1|TRBJ2-1|TRBD2
TGCGCCAGCAGCTTGGCCGCGCTAGCGGGAGTGACTTCCTACAATGAGCAGTTCTTC
CASSLAALAGVTSYNEQFF
>-|TRBV6-1|TRBJ2-7|-
TGTGCCAGCAGTCAAGACCGGTCTGGGAACGAGCAGTACTTC
CASSQDRSGNEQYF
>few|TRBV5-1|TRBJ2-5|-
TGCGCCAGCAGCTTGGTCCGGGGAGGAGAGACCCAGTACTTC
CASSLVRGGETQYF
>-|TRBV6-1|TRBJ2-2|TRBD1
TGTGCCAGCAGCCTACAGGGGGCAGTAACCGGGGAGCTGTTTTTT
CASSLQGAVTGELFF
>-|TRBV2|TRBJ2-5|TRBD2
TGTGCCAGCACTAGCGGGAAAGAGACCCAGTACTTC
CASTSGKETQYF
>many|TRBV27|TRBJ2-7|-
TGTGCCAACAGTTCCGGGGGCAACGAGCAGTACTTC
CANSSGGNEQYF
>few|TRBV29-1|TRBJ2-7|-
TGCAGCGTTCACAGGGACTACGAGCAGTACTTC
CSVHRDYEQYF
>few|TRBV19|TRBJ2-5|TRBD1
TGTGCCAGTAGTACCGCCACAGGACAGGGGGAGACCCAGTACTTC
CASSTATGQGETQYF
>-|TRBV28|TRBJ2-4|-
TGTGCCAGCAGTTCCCCCCAAGGTAGTAGAAACATTCAGTACTTC
CASSSPQGSRNIQYF
>many|TRBV12-3/TRBV12-4|TRBJ2-5|-
TGTGCCAGCAGTCCCCGCATCCGGGGTGATGAGACCCAGTACTTC
CASSPRIRGDETQYF
>many|TRBV29-1|TRBJ2-1|TRBD2
TGCAGCGCTTCACTAGCGGGAGGTGGAAATGAGCAGTTCTTC
CSASLAGGGNEQFF
>many|TRBV29-1|TRBJ2-3|-
TGCAGCGCCTCTCCGGGGGATCGTCCAGATACGCAGTATTTT
CSASPGDRPDTQYF
>many|TRBV7-8|TRBJ1-4|-
TGTGCCAGCAGCCTTGGGGAGGGAGTAGGTGAAAAACTGTTTTTT
CASSLGEGVGEKLFF
>many|TRBV2|TRBJ2-1|-
TGTGCCAGCACTTCTATGGGGGGGCAAGGGTACAATGAGCAGTTCTTC
CASTSMGGQGYNEQFF
>many|TRBV3-1|TRBJ2-7|-
TGTGCCAGCAGCCCGACCGACTATTCCTACGAGCAGTACTTC
CASSPTDYSYEQYF
>-|TRBV15|TRBJ2-7|-
TGTGCCACCAGCAGAGATCCCGGGCGGTTCTTATACGAGCAGTACTTC
CATSRDPGRFLYEQYF
>many|TRBV20-1|TRBJ2-7|TRBD2
TGCAGTGCCCCTAGCGGGCGGAGCTCCTACGAGCAGTACTTC
CSAPSGRSSYEQYF
>many|TRBV28|TRBJ2-7|TRBD1
TGTGCCAGCAGTCTGCCCGGGACAGGGAAGAACGAGCAGTACTTC
CASSLPGTGKNEQYF
>few|TRBV19|TRBJ1-1|-
TGTGCCAGTAGAAAGGACGGATCGCCGGAAGCTTTCTTT
CASRKDGSPEAFF
>many|TRBV20-1|TRBJ2-7|-
TGCAGTGCTAGTCAGACAAGGGGATTTGGCGAGCAGTACTTC
CSASQTRGFGEQYF
>-|TRBV4-1|TRBJ2-7|TRBD2
TGCGCCAGCAGACCAGCGGGAGCGGCCTACGAGCAGTACTTC
CASRPAGAAYEQYF
>many|TRBV12-3/TRBV12-4|TRBJ2-1|-
TGTGCCAGCGGTAGAGACACGAAAGGGTTGCGGGTCTACAATGAGCAGTTCTTC
CASGRDTKGLRVYNEQFF
>-|TRBV19|TRBJ2-5|-
TGTGCCAGTAGCCCCATGTCGGCGGGGGAGACCCAGTACTTC
CASSPMSAGETQYF
>once|TRBV5-4|TRBJ2-7|TRBD2
TGTGCCAGCAGCCCGGCTAGCGGGAGAGTCTACGAGCAGTACTTC
CASSPASGRVYEQYF
>many|TRBV28|TRBJ2-1|TRBD1
TGTGCCAGCAGTTTAGCAGGACAGGGGTCTGAGCAGTTCTTC
CASSLAGQGSEQFF
>few|TRBV28|TRBJ2-7|-
TGTGCCAGCGCTTTGACGGGTAGGGCTTACGAGCAGTACTTC
CASALTGRAYEQYF
>-|TRBV6-5|TRBJ1-3|-
TGTGCCAGCAGTTACTCATCGGGCCCCCGGGAGGGAAACACCATATATTTT
CASSYSSGPREGNTIYF
>many|TRBV6-1|TRBJ1-1|-
TGTGCCAGCAAGGGCCTACGGAGCACTGAAGCTTTCTTT
CASKGLRSTEAFF
>many|TRBV5-1|TRBJ2-3|TRBD1
TGTGCCAGCAGCAGGGGACAGGGAGCAGATACGCAGTATTTT
CASSRGQGADTQYF
>many|TRBV6-1|TRBJ2-5|TRBD2
TGTGCCAGCAGTAGGACTAGGAAAGAGACCCAGTACTTC
CASSRTRKETQYF
>-|TRBV7-3|TRBJ2-4|-
TGTGCCAGCAGCGCAGGACTAACCCAAAACATTCAGTACTTC
CASSAGLTQNIQYF
>-|TRBV2|TRBJ2-2|TRBD2
TGTGCCAGCAGCTGGACTAGCGGGACGACCGGGGAGCTGTTTTTT
CASSWTSGTTGELFF
>few|TRBV30|TRBJ2-2|TRBD2
TGTGCCTGGATCCTTGCGGGGGGTGGAACCGGGGAGCTGTTTTTT
CAWILAGGGTGELFF
>few|TRBV12-5|TRBJ2-3|-
TGTGCTAGTGGTTTGGCCGGGGCCTCGGGGATCTTCACAGATACGCAGTATTTT
CASGLAGASGIFTDTQYF
>-|TRBV12-5|TRBJ2-3|-
TGTGCTAGTGCCTATCAGGATACGCAGTATTTT
CASAYQDTQYF
>-|TRBV10-3|TRBJ1-1|-
TGTGCCATCAGTGGGCTACAGAACACTGAAGCTTTCTTT
CAISGLQNTEAFF
>-|TRBV3-1|TRBJ2-1|-
TGTGCCAGCAGCCAAGGATTAAGGGGCTACGAGCAGTTCTTC
CASSQGLRGYEQFF
>-|TRBV11-3|TRBJ1-5|-
TGTGCCAGCAGCTTTGGACAACAAATCACAGATACGCAGCATTTT
CASSFGQQITDTQHF
>many|TRBV27|TRBJ2-4|-
TGTGCCAGCAGTTTAGGGCCGGGATTTCAGGCCATTCAGTACTTC
CASSLGPGFQAIQYF
>few|TRBV20-1|TRBJ2-1|TRBD2
TGCAGTGCTACCGCGGGGCTAGCGGGAGGTCGGTCCTACAATGAGCAGTTCTTC
CSATAGLAGGRSYNEQFF
>many|TRBV7-3|TRBJ2-1|-
TGTGCCAGCAGCTTAACTGGGAGGAATGAGCAGTTCTTC
CASSLTGRNEQFF
>few|TRBV19|TRBJ2-1|TRBD2
TGTGCCAGTAGTATTATTGTATCAGGGACTAGCGGGAGTCGTTGGAATGAGCAGTTCTTC
CASSIIVSGTSGSRWNEQFF
>many|TRBV20-1|TRBJ2-7|TRBD2
TGCAGTGCGCCACGAGGACTAGCGGGAGTATACGAGCAGTACTTC
CSAPRGLAGVYEQYF
>-|TRBV19|TRBJ2-7|-
TGTGCCAGTAGTATAGACGGCGGATACGAGCAGTACTTC
CASSIDGGYEQYF
>few|TRBV20-1|TRBJ2-7|-
TGCAGTGCTCGTGTTCCCGGGTCCGAGCAGTACTTC
CSARVPGSEQYF
>few|TRBV10-3|TRBJ1-5|TRBD1
TGTGCCATCAGTGAGCGGGGACAGGGTGGCAATCAGCCCCAGCATTTT
CAISERGQGGNQPQHF
>many|TRBV27|TRBJ2-7|-
TGTGCCAGCAGTTTGCCAGTAGGCGGCCACCGGGGCTACGAGCAGTACTTC
CASSLPVGGHRGYEQYF
>few|TRBV10-3|TRBJ2-5|TRBD1
TGTGCCATCAGAGACCCGGACAGGGGGCCGGAGACCCAGTACTTC
CAIRDPDRGPETQYF
>many|TRBV5-1|TRBJ1-2|-
TGCGCCAGCAGCCGGGACCACCCAAACTTCGGCTACACCTTC
CASSRDHPNFGYTF
>many|TRBV2|TRBJ1-1|-
TGTGCCAGCAGTGGGTACACCACGAACACTGAAGCTTTCTTT
CASSGYTTNTEAFF
>few|TRBV19|TRBJ1-2|TRBD1
TGTGCCAGTAGCTCCGGGACAGGCGACCTCTTCTATGGCTACACCTTC
CASSSGTGDLFYGYTF
>-|TRBV29-1|TRBJ2-5|TRBD2
TGCAGCGTTGACCTAGCGGGAGTCTTCCAAGAGACCCAGTACTTC
CSVDLAGVFQETQYF